The TCR beta chain under discussion was sequenced for a study of T cells in Graves' hyperthyroidism and ophthalmopathy. This clonotype has at least ten counts. Uncontrolled infection, other autoimmune disease, pregnancy or lactation led to exclusion. CDR1 is SEHNR and CDR2 is FQNEAQ in the germline V gene (reference sequence). V lost 4 bases to trimming and J lost 2 bases; unmatched junction nucleotides: 5. This CDR3 has 15 residues. The source material, RNA transcripts, was used to amplify TCR beta CDR3 regions. RT-PCR in the first round (using the HTBI primer set) targeted the TCR CDR3. TCRdb recomputed calls from the multiplex PCR reads with MiXCR, one row per CDR3 protein. Of about 530,000 distinct CDR3 sequences in the sample, roughly a sixth are singletons; the top ten hold approximately 15%.

This receptor was taken from a woman between 18 and 29 years old with Graves' ophthalmopathy. Sequenced input: blood. This chain joins TRBV7-9 and TRBJ2-1; TRBD2 matches at 7 bases. This CDR3 is CASSYPGLTYNEQFF. CDR3 bases: TGTGCCAGCAGCTACCCGGGACTAACCTACAATGAGCAGTTCTTC.